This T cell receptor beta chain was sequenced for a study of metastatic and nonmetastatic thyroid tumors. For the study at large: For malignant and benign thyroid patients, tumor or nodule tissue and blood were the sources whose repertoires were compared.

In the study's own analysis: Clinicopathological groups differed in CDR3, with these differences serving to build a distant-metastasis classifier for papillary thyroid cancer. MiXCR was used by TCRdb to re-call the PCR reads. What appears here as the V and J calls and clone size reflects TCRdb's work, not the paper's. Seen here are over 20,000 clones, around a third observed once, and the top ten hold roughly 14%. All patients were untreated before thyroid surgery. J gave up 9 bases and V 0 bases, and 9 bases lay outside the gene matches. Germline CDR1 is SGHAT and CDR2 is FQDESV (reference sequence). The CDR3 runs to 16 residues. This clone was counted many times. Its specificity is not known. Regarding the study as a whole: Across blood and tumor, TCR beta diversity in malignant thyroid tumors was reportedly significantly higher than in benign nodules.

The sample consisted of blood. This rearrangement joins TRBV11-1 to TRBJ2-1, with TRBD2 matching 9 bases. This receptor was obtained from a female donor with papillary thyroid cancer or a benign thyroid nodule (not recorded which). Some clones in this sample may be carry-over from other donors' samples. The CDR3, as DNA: TGTGCCAGCAGCTTAGCAGGGCGGACTAGCGCTGCTGAGCAGTTCTTC. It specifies CASSLAGRTSAAEQFF.